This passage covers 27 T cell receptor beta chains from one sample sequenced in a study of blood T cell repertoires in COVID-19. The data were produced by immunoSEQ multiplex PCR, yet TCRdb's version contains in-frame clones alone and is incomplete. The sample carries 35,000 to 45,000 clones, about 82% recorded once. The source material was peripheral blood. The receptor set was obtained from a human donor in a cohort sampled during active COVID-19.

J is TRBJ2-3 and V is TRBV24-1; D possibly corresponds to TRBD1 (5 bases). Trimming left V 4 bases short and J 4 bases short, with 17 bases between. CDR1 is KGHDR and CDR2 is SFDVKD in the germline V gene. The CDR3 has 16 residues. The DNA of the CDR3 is TGTGCCACCAGTGACCATAGGGGCCAGCGTGCAGATACGCAGTATTTT. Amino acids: CATSDHRGQRADTQYF.

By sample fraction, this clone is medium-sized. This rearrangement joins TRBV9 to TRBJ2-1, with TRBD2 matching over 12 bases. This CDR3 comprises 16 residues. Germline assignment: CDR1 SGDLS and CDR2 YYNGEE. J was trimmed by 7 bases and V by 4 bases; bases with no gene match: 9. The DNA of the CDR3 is TGTGCCAGCAGCTCCCGGACTAGCGGGGTTGCGAATGAGCAGTTCTTC. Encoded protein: CASSSRTSGVANEQFF.

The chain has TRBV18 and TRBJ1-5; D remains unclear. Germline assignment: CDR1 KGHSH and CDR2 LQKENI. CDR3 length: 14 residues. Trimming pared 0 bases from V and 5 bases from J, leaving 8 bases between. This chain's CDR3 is CASSPPGGYQPQHF. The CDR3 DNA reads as TGTGCCAGCTCACCACCGGGAGGGTATCAGCCCCAGCATTTT.

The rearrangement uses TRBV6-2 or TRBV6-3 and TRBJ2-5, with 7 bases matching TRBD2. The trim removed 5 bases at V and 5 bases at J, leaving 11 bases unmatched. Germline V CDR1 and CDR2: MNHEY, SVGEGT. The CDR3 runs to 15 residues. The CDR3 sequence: CASSRRGRVEETQYF. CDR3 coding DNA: TGTGCCAGCAGTCGACGGGGGAGGGTTGAGGAGACCCAGTACTTC.

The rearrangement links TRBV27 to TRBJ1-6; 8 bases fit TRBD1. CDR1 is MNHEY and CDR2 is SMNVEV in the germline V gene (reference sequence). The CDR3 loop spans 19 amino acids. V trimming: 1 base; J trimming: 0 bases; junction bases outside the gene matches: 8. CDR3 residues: CASSLWAPTGASYNSPLHF. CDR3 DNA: TGTGCCAGCAGTTTATGGGCCCCGACAGGGGCCTCCTATAATTCACCCCTCCACTTT.

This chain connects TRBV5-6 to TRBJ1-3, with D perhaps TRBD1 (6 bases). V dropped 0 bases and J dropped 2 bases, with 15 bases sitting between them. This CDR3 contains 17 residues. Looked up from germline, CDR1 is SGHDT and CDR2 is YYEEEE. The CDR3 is CASSLDRRGAPGNTIYF. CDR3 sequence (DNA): TGTGCCAGCAGCTTGGATCGTCGGGGGGCGCCTGGAAACACCATATATTTT.

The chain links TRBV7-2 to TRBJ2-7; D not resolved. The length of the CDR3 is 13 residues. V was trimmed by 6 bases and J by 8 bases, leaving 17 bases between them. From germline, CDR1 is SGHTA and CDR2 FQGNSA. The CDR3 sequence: CASSFDATQKQYF. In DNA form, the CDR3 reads TGTGCCAGCAGTTTTGATGCGACACAAAAGCAGTACTTC. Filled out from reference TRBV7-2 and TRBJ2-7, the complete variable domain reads GAGVSQSPSNKVTEKGKDVELRCDPISGHTALYWYRQSLGQGLEFLIYFQGNSAPDKSGLPSDRFSAERTGGSVSTLTIQRTQQEDSAVYLCASSFDATQKQYFGPGTRLTVT.

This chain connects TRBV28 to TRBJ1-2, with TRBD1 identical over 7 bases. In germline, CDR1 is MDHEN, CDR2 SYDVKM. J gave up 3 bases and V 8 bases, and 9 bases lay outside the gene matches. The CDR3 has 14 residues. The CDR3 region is CASGHRDSYYGYTF. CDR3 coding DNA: TGTGCCAGCGGTCACCGGGACAGTTACTATGGCTACACCTTC.

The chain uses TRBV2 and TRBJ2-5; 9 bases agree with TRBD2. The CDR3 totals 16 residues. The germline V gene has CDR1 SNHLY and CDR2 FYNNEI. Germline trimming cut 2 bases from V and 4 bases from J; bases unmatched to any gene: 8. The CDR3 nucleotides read TGTGCCAGCAGTGAAACGGGGCGGGGGGGCACAGAGACCCAGTACTTC. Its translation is CASSETGRGGTETQYF.

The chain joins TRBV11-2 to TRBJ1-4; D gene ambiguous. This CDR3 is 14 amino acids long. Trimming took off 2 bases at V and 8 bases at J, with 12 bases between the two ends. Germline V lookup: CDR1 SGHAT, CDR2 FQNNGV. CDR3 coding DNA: TGTGCCAGCAGCTTAATCGGGGTAGGAGAAAAACTGTTTTTT. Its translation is CASSLIGVGEKLFF.

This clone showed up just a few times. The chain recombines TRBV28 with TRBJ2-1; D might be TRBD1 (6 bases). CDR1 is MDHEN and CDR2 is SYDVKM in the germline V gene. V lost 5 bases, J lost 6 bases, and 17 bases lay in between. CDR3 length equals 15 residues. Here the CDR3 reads CASSPPYGQPNEQFF. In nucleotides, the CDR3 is TGTGCCAGCAGTCCGCCCTACGGACAGCCCAATGAGCAGTTCTTC.

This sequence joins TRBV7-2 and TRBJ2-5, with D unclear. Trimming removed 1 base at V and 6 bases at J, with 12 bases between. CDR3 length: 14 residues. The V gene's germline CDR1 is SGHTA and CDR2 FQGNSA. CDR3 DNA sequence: TGTGCCAGCAGCTTAGGTAGTAGCATCCAGACCCAGTACTTC. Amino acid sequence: CASSLGSSIQTQYF.

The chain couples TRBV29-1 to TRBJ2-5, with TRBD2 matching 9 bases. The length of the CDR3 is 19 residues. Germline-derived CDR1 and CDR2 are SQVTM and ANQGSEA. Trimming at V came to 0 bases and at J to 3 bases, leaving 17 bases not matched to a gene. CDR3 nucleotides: TGCAGCGTTGAAGAGGCAGGGACTAGCATTGGGGGTGGGAAAGAGACCCAGTACTTC. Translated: CSVEEAGTSIGGGKETQYF.

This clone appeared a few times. Written as DNA, the CDR3 is TGTGCCAGCAGTCCCCAGCGGGGGGGCGCTTCGGAGACCCAGTACTTC. This encodes CASSPQRGGASETQYF. The chain links TRBV25-1 to TRBJ2-5; TRBD2 matches at 10 bases. CDR3 length: 16 residues. Germline CDR1 reads MGHDK; CDR2 reads SYGVNS. Trimming took 5 bases from V and 5 from J; bases not matched to a gene: 11.

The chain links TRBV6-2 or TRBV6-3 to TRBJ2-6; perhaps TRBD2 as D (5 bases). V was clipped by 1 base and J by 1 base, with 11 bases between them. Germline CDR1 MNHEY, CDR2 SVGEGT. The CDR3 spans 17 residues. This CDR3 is CASSYYLTGSGANVLTF. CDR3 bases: TGTGCCAGCAGTTACTATCTCACGGGATCTGGGGCCAACGTCCTGACTTTC.

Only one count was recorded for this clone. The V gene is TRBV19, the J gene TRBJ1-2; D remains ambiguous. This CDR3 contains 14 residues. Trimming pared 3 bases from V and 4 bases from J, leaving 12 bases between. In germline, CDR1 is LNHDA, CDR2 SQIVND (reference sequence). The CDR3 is CASSITGIGYGYTF. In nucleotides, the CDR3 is TGTGCCAGTAGTATCACCGGGATTGGCTATGGCTACACCTTC.

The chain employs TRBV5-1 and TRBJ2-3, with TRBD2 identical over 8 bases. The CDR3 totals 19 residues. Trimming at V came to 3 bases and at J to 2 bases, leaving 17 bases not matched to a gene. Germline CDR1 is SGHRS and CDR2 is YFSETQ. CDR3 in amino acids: CASSSGVGGSGTYTDTQYF. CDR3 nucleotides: TGCGCCAGCAGCTCGGGGGTCGGGGGTAGCGGGACTTACACAGATACGCAGTATTTT. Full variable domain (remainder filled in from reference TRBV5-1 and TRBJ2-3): KAGVTQTPRYLIKTRGQQVTLSCSPISGHRSVSWYQQTPGQGLQFLFEYFSETQRNKGNFPGRFSGRQFSNSRSEMNVSTLELGDSALYLCASSSGVGGSGTYTDTQYFGPGTRLTVL.

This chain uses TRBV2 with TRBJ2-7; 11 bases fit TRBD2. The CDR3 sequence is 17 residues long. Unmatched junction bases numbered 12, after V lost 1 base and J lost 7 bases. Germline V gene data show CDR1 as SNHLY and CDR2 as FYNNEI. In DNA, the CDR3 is TGTGCCAGCAGTGAAGTCCTCCTAGCGGGGGGCCCGGGGGAGCAGTACTTC. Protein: CASSEVLLAGGPGEQYF.

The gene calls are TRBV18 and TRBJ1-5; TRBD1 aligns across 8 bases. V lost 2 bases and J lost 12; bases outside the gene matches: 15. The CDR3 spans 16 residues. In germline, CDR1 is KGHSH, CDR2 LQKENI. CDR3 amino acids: CASSPDWTGRRPNQHF. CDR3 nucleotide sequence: TGTGCCAGCTCACCAGACTGGACAGGGAGGCGGCCAAACCAGCATTTT.

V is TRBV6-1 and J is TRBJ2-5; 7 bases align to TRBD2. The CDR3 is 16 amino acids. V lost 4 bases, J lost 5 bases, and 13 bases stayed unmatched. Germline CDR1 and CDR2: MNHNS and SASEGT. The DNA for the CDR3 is TGTGCCAGCAGTGTCGCCCGGGGAGGGGTCGGGGAGACCCAGTACTTC. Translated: CASSVARGGVGETQYF.

The CDR3, as DNA: TGTGCCAGCAGTTACGTGTCAGGGGTAAGTCCTGAAGCTTTCTTT. Its protein is CASSYVSGVSPEAFF. The V call is TRBV6-6, the J call TRBJ1-1, with D possibly being TRBD1 (6 bases). The CDR3 length is 15 residues. Germline-derived CDR1 and CDR2 are MNHNY and SVGAGI (reference sequence). V gave up 2 bases and J gave up 6 bases, with 16 bases separating them.

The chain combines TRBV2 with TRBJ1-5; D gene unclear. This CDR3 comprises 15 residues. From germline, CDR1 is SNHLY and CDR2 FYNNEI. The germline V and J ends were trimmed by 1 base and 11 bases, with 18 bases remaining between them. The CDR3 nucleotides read TGTGCCAGCAGTGAAGGCGATGGAAAGCCACTAGCCCAGCATTTT. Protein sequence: CASSEGDGKPLAQHF.

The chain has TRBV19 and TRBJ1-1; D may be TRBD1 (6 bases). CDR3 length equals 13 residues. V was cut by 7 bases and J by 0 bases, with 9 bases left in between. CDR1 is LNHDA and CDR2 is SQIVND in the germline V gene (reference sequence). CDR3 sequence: CASTGQLNTEAFF. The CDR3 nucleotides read TGTGCCAGTACCGGACAGTTGAACACTGAAGCTTTCTTT. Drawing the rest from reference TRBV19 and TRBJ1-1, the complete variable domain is DGGITQSPKYLFRKEGQNVTLSCEQNLNHDAMYWYRQDPGQGLRLIYYSQIVNDFQKGDIAEGYSVSREKKESFPLTVTSAQKNPTAFYLCASTGQLNTEAFFGQGTRLTVV.

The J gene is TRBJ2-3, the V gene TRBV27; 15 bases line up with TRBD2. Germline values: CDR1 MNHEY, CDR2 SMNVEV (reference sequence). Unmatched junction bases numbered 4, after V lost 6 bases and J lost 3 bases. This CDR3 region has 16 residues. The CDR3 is CASSRTSGGGTDTQYF. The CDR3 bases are TGTGCCAGCAGCAGGACTAGCGGGGGGGGAACAGATACGCAGTATTTT.

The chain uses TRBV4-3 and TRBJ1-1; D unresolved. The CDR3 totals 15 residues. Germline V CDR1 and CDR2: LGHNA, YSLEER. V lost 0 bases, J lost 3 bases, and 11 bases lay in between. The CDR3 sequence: CASSQEARRYTEAFF. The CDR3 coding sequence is TGCGCCAGCAGCCAAGAGGCGAGGAGGTACACTGAAGCTTTCTTT.

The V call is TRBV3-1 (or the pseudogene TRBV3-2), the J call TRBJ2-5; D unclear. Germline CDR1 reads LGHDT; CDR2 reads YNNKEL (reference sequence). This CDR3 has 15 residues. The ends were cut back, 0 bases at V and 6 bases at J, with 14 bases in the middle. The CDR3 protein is CASSQDLGGRQTQYF. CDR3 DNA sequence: TGTGCCAGCAGCCAAGATCTAGGCGGTCGGCAGACCCAGTACTTC.

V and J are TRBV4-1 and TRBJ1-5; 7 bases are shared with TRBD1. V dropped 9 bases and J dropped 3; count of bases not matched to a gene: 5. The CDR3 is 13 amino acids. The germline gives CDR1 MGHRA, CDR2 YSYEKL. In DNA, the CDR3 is TGCGCCAGTCGGGACAGCCCCAATCAGCCCCAGCATTTT. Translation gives CASRDSPNQPQHF.